What follows are 3 T cell receptor beta chains derived from one specimen sequenced in a study of blood T cell repertoires in COVID-19. Libraries were prepared by immunoSEQ multiplex PCR; TCRdb keeps only in-frame clonotypes and omits some of them. This sample carries roughly 64,000 clones, under 90% of them seen once, and the ten largest clones take roughly 3.2%. The sequenced sample consisted of peripheral blood. Source of these receptors: a man aged 45 to 65 with active COVID-19.

This clone was recorded only once. The rearrangement joins TRBV11-1 to TRBJ2-1; TRBD2 is a possible D gene (5 bases). V lost 5 bases and J lost 6, with 17 bases in between. In germline, CDR1 is SGHAT, CDR2 FQDESV (reference sequence). The CDR3 is 15 amino acids. CDR3 loop: CASSPKGPRVNEQFF. As DNA, the CDR3 is TGTGCCAGCAGCCCCAAGGGTCCGAGGGTCAATGAGCAGTTCTTC.

The V call is TRBV9, the J call TRBJ1-1; no reliable D call. The CDR3 consists of 15 residues. The V end lost 4 bases, the J end lost 1 base, and 14 bases lay between the germline ends. Germline assignment: CDR1 SGDLS and CDR2 YYNGEE. The CDR3, as DNA: TGTGCCAGCAGCACTACGCCGGAGGGGAACACTGAAGCTTTCTTT. Translated: CASSTTPEGNTEAFF.

This clone appeared once. This sequence joins TRBV11-2 and TRBJ2-5; 9 nucleotides match TRBD1. This CDR3 comprises 15 residues. Per germline, CDR1 SGHAT and CDR2 FQNNGV. Unmatched junction bases numbered 9, after V lost 5 bases and J lost 5 bases. The CDR3 is CASSPAQGARETQYF. CDR3 DNA sequence: TGTGCCAGCAGCCCTGCACAGGGGGCGCGGGAGACCCAGTACTTC.